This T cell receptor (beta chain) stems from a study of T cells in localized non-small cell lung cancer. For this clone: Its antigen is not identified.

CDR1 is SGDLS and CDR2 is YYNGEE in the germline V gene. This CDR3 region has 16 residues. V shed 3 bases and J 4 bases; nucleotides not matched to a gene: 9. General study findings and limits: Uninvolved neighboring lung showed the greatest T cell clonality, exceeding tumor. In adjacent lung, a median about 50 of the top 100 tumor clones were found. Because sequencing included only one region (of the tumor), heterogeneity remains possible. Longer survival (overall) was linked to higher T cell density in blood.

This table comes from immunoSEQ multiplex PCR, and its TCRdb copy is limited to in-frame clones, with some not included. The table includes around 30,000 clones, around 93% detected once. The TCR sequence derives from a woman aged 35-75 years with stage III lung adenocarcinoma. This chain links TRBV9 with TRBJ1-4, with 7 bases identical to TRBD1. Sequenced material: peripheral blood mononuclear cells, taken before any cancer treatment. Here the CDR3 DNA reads TGTGCCAGCAGCGACCCGCACAGGGGAGGTAATGAAAAACTGTTTTTT. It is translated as CASSDPHRGGNEKLFF.